One sample yielded the 30 T cell receptor beta chains listed below, sequenced in a study of CD8 T cells in ankylosing spondylitis. TCRdb re-called the 5' RACE reads through MiXCR, storing one row per CDR3 protein. Of approximately 140,000 distinct CDR3 sequences listed, roughly 9% were seen once; the top ten hold about 3.6%. Sequencing input: blood, either unsorted or a sorted T cell fraction (not recorded which). The source of these receptors is a male donor with ankylosing spondylitis or in good health (not recorded which).

This clonotype occurred many times. The V call is TRBV12-3 or TRBV12-4, the J call TRBJ2-7; 7 bases line up with TRBD1. The V and J ends lost 7 bases and 6 bases, in that order; junction bases with no gene match: 12. CDR3 length: 14 amino acids. As DNA, the CDR3 is TGTGCCAGCACCCAACGACAGGGTCCGGGCGAGCAGTACTTC. Encoded protein: CASTQRQGPGEQYF.

This clonotype has a count of ten or more. This chain connects TRBV29-1 to TRBJ2-1; D is ambiguous. Germline V gene sequence: CDR1 SQVTM, CDR2 ANQGSEA. The CDR3 has 13 residues. The V end lost 7 bases, the J end lost 1 base, and 11 bases lay between the germline ends. CDR3 coding DNA: TGCAGCGCCCTTGACCGGTCCTACAATGAGCAGTTCTTC. The encoded protein is CSALDRSYNEQFF.

This clonotype was detected many times. This rearrangement joins TRBV5-1 to TRBJ2-7; 7 nucleotides line up with TRBD1. Germline values: CDR1 SGHRS, CDR2 YFSETQ. This CDR3 spans 16 amino acids. The V gene end was trimmed by 5 bases and the J gene end by 6 bases; junction bases not matched to a gene: 17. CDR3 nucleotides: TGCGCCAGCAGAAAACAGGGGAACGCCCAAGGAGGCGAGCAGTACTTC. It yields the protein CASRKQGNAQGGEQYF. Supplemented by reference TRBV5-1 and TRBJ2-7, the full variable domain reads KAGVTQTPRYLIKTRGQQVTLSCSPISGHRSVSWYQQTPGQGLQFLFEYFSETQRNKGNFPGRFSGRQFSNSRSEMNVSTLELGDSALYLCASRKQGNAQGGEQYFGPGTRLTVT.

This clonotype was observed at least ten times. This chain's CDR3 is CASSVGVWNTQYF. The CDR3 DNA reads TGTGCCAGCAGTGTGGGGGTGTGGAATACGCAGTATTTT. The chain employs TRBV6-1 and TRBJ2-3; either TRBD1 or TRBD2 may fit D (5 bases each). V was trimmed by 4 bases and J by 7 bases, leaving 12 bases between them. There are 13 residues in the CDR3. Germline V gives CDR1 MNHNS, CDR2 SASEGT.

This clonotype was found a few times. The chain recombines TRBV7-9 with TRBJ2-7; 8 bases align to TRBD1. The CDR3 totals 15 residues. Germline V CDR1 and CDR2: SEHNR, FQNEAQ (reference sequence). The junction had 9 bases not matched to a gene; V was cut back by 5 bases and J by 3 bases. The CDR3 protein is CASSGEDRAFYEQYF. The CDR3 nucleotides are TGTGCCAGCAGCGGGGAGGACAGGGCATTCTACGAGCAGTACTTC.

This clonotype was seen ten or more times. This chain uses TRBV5-1 with TRBJ2-1, with D possibly matching TRBD2 (5 bases). Germline-derived CDR1 and CDR2 are SGHRS and YFSETQ. Trimming shortened V by 0 bases and J by 12 bases, and 13 bases separated the two germline ends. The CDR3 is made up of 13 amino acids. The CDR3 region has the DNA TGCGCCAGCAGCTTGGCCGGGCTCGAGGGGCAGTTCTTC. Translated, it gives CASSLAGLEGQFF. The full variable domain, rest sourced from reference TRBV5-1 and TRBJ2-1, is KAGVTQTPRYLIKTRGQQVTLSCSPISGHRSVSWYQQTPGQGLQFLFEYFSETQRNKGNFPGRFSGRQFSNSRSEMNVSTLELGDSALYLCASSLAGLEGQFFGPGTRLTVL.

There are many counts of this clonotype. The rearrangement links TRBV4-3 to TRBJ2-1, with TRBD2 identical over 12 bases. CDR1 and CDR2 (germline): LGHNA, YSLEER. The CDR3 runs 19 residues. V lost 0 bases to trimming and J lost 6 bases; unmatched junction nucleotides: 12. The CDR3 bases are TGCGCCAGCAGCCAAGATCGACTAGCGGGAGTTATTTCGGGCAATGAGCAGTTCTTC. This gives the protein CASSQDRLAGVISGNEQFF.

The V gene is TRBV10-3, the J gene TRBJ2-4; 10 positions match TRBD1. V lost 3 bases, J lost 13 bases, and 6 bases stayed unmatched. This CDR3 is built from 13 residues. Germline V gene lookup returns CDR1 ENHRY and CDR2 SYGVKD. The chain's CDR3 is CAISDPRGQGQYF. The CDR3 DNA sequence: TGTGCCATCAGTGACCCACGGGGACAGGGGCAGTACTTC.

This clonotype was found many times. V gene TRBV7-2 combines with J gene TRBJ1-2; D gene ambiguous. The CDR3 spans 14 residues. Germline CDR1 reads SGHTA; CDR2 reads FQGNSA. Trimming cost V 3 bases and J 4 bases, with 12 bases left between them. The CDR3 spells CASSLALVSYGYTF. CDR3 sequence (DNA): TGTGCCAGCAGCTTGGCATTGGTTAGCTATGGCTACACCTTC.

This clonotype has ten or more counts. The V and J genes are TRBV4-1 and TRBJ2-1; 8 bases align to TRBD2. V trimming: 4 bases; J trimming: 11 bases; junction bases outside the gene matches: 10. Germline V gene data show CDR1 as MGHRA and CDR2 as YSYEKL. This CDR3 contains 14 residues. The CDR3, as DNA: TGCGCCAGCAGCCCAGGAACTAGCGGAACCCAGCAGTTCTTC. Encoded protein: CASSPGTSGTQQFF.

This clonotype has ten or more counts. J is TRBJ2-5 and V is TRBV24-1; tentatively, D is TRBD1 (6 bases). This CDR3 is built from 15 residues. V dropped 4 bases and J dropped 5 bases, with 16 bases sitting between them. CDR1 KGHDR and CDR2 SFDVKD come from the germline V gene. CDR3 nucleotides: TGTGCCACCAGTGAAGCGAGACAGGTTTCTGAGACCCAGTACTTC. It translates to CATSEARQVSETQYF.

The sample holds a few counts of this clonotype. The V call is TRBV29-1, the J call TRBJ2-3, with 9 bases fitting TRBD1. Trimming cost V 0 bases and J 3 bases; bases outside gene matches: 7. CDR1 is SQVTM and CDR2 is ANQGSEA in the germline V gene. CDR3 length equals 16 residues. CDR3 DNA sequence: TGCAGCGTTGAAGACTCGCCGGGGACAGGGACAGATACGCAGTATTTT. It codes for CSVEDSPGTGTDTQYF.

In this sample, this clonotype turned up many times. V usage is TRBV3-1 and J usage is TRBJ2-7; 16 bases fit TRBD2. The germline gives CDR1 LGHDT, CDR2 YNNKEL (reference sequence). CDR3 length equals 19 residues. V shed 4 bases, J shed 7 bases, and the junction held 16 bases outside the gene matches. The CDR3 DNA follows: TGTGCCAGCAGCCTCACCACGGGACTAGCGGGAGGGCGAGATCAAGAGCAGTACTTC. Protein sequence: CASSLTTGLAGGRDQEQYF.

There are many counts of this clonotype. The chain recombines TRBV4-1 with TRBJ2-1; 7 bases match TRBD1. The V gene end was trimmed by 0 bases and the J gene end by 8 bases; junction bases not matched to a gene: 7. CDR1 and CDR2 from the germline V gene are MGHRA and YSYEKL. The CDR3 has 15 amino acids. Written as DNA, the CDR3 is TGCGCCAGCAGCCAAGATATACAGGGGATCGATGAGCAGTTCTTC. Its translation: CASSQDIQGIDEQFF.

The table lists this clonotype with many counts. CDR3 bases: TGCAGCGTTGACCTCGCGGGGAATACGCAGTATTTT. Translated: CSVDLAGNTQYF. The chain recombines TRBV29-1 with TRBJ2-3; possibly TRBD2 for D (6 bases). The germline CDR1 and CDR2 sequences are SQVTM and ANQGSEA. V dropped 3 bases and J dropped 7 bases, with 11 bases sitting between them. The CDR3 sequence is 12 residues long.

This clonotype was observed many times. V usage is TRBV12-3 or TRBV12-4 and J usage is TRBJ1-2; weak D call: TRBD1 (5 bases). The CDR3 sequence is 14 residues long. The V gene lost 10 bases and the J gene lost 8 bases, with 23 bases spanning the gap. CDR3 sequence (DNA): TGTGCCACCGCCGAAGGGGCAAGGCTCGAAGGCTACACCTTC. Translating gives CATAEGARLEGYTF.

This clonotype was observed many times. The CDR3 reads CASSFTGSDTQYF. The DNA for the CDR3 is TGTGCCAGCAGCTTCACAGGGTCAGATACGCAGTATTTT. The V and J genes are TRBV5-6 and TRBJ2-3; weak D call: TRBD1 (6 bases). Germline CDR1 is SGHDT and CDR2 is YYEEEE. This CDR3 is 13 amino acids long. V shed 2 bases and J shed 4 bases, with 8 bases lying between them.

The V and J genes are TRBV11-2 and TRBJ2-2; TRBD2 aligns across 10 bases. Germline-derived CDR1 and CDR2 are SGHAT and FQNNGV. V shed 5 bases, J shed 5 bases, and the junction held 11 bases outside the gene matches. The CDR3 has 17 amino acids. The chain's CDR3 is CASSAGLAEARTGELFF. The CDR3 region has the DNA TGTGCCAGCAGCGCCGGACTAGCGGAGGCGCGGACCGGGGAGCTGTTTTTT.

This clonotype was seen repeatedly, ten times or more. For the CDR3, the DNA is TGTGCCAGCAGTTACAAGACGGGCACAGATACGCAGTATTTT. Protein product: CASSYKTGTDTQYF. The chain has TRBV6-5 and TRBJ2-3, with D uncertain. Trimming cost V 2 bases and J 1 base, with 7 bases left between them. The CDR3 length is 14 residues. Germline CDR1 and CDR2: MNHEY and SVGAGI.

The table lists this clonotype with many counts. The gene calls are TRBV5-1 and TRBJ2-5; possibly TRBD1 for D (6 bases). CDR1 is SGHRS and CDR2 is YFSETQ in the germline V gene. Trimming took off 3 bases at V and 2 bases at J, with 17 bases between the two ends. The CDR3 sequence is 16 residues long. CDR3 coding DNA: TGCGCCAGCAGCTCTCCCGGGACACTACGACAAGAGACCCAGTACTTC. As protein: CASSSPGTLRQETQYF.

This clonotype was recorded a few times. This chain joins TRBV20-1 and TRBJ2-7; D might be TRBD2 (5 bases). V was pared by 0 bases and J by 6 bases, with 12 bases between. This CDR3 comprises 13 residues. Looked up from germline, CDR1 is DFQATT and CDR2 is SNEGSKA (reference sequence). CDR3 bases: TGCAGTGCTAGAGATCCTCTAGCCCTCGAGCAGTACTTC. It encodes CSARDPLALEQYF.

This sequence joins TRBV12-3 or TRBV12-4 and TRBJ2-1, with TRBD2 matching 9 bases. V lost 7 bases to trimming and J lost 7 bases; unmatched junction nucleotides: 11. This CDR3 has 15 residues. Here the CDR3 reads CASTKGLARNNEQFF. The CDR3 bases are TGTGCCAGCACCAAGGGACTAGCAAGGAATAATGAGCAGTTCTTC.

This clonotype was seen ten or more times. The V gene is TRBV29-1, the J gene TRBJ2-1, with D perhaps matching TRBD1 (6 bases). The CDR3 consists of 15 residues. Germline CDR1 is SQVTM and CDR2 is ANQGSEA. Trimming cost V 2 bases and J 6 bases, with 17 bases left between them. CDR3 in amino acids: CSVERDRYSGNEQFF. Written as DNA, the CDR3 is TGCAGCGTTGAAAGAGACAGGTATTCTGGCAATGAGCAGTTCTTC.

This clonotype was detected many times. The V gene is TRBV20-1, the J gene TRBJ2-6; TRBD1 might be the D (7 bases). Trimming removed 1 base at V and 3 bases at J, with 16 bases between. Germline-derived CDR1 and CDR2 are DFQATT and SNEGSKA (reference sequence). The CDR3 runs 17 residues. The CDR3 protein is CSARGGTDQGGANVLTF. CDR3 nucleotide sequence: TGCAGTGCTAGAGGCGGGACAGATCAAGGTGGGGCCAACGTCCTGACTTTC.

The table lists this clonotype with many counts. The V and J genes are TRBV7-9 and TRBJ1-5; 7 bases line up with TRBD1. Germline-derived CDR1 and CDR2 are SEHNR and FQNEAQ (reference sequence). The junction had 2 bases not matched to a gene; V was cut back by 5 bases and J by 4 bases. CDR3 length equals 13 residues. This CDR3 is CASSLDRNQPQHF. The CDR3 DNA follows: TGTGCCAGCAGCCTGGACAGGAATCAGCCCCAGCATTTT.

This clonotype was recorded many times. The V gene is TRBV10-3, the J gene TRBJ2-3; D is unclear. Germline V CDR1 and CDR2: ENHRY, SYGVKD. The CDR3 consists of 13 residues. The V gene lost 4 bases and the J gene lost 6 bases, with 11 bases spanning the gap. CDR3 in DNA: TGTGCCATCAGTGCAACGGACGGGGATACGCAGTATTTT. Protein: CAISATDGDTQYF.

V is TRBV5-1 and J is TRBJ2-7, with a tentative D call TRBD1 (6 bases). Germline CDR1 SGHRS, CDR2 YFSETQ. V dropped 1 base and J dropped 3 bases, with 8 bases sitting between them. The CDR3 covers 13 residues. Written as DNA, the CDR3 is TGCGCCAGCAGCTTGAACAGGGTCTACGAGCAGTACTTC. Translated: CASSLNRVYEQYF.

V and J are TRBV7-3 and TRBJ2-1; 10 positions match TRBD2. Trimming cost V 3 bases and J 2 bases; bases outside gene matches: 4. The length of the CDR3 is 16 residues. Germline-derived CDR1 and CDR2 are SGHTA and FQGTGA. CDR3 nucleotides: TGTGCCAGCAGCTTCCGAGCGGGAGGGCCCTACAATGAGCAGTTCTTC. This codes for CASSFRAGGPYNEQFF.

Comments on this clonotype: Possible read error: a much larger clone is one base away. The CDR3 DNA reads as TGCGCCAGCATCTTGTGGGACACAGAAAATGAGCAGTTCTTC. This sequence encodes CASILWDTENEQFF. The chain couples TRBV5-1 to TRBJ2-1; D may be TRBD1 (6 bases). Germline CDR1 reads SGHRS; CDR2 reads YFSETQ. This CDR3 is built from 14 residues.

The chain couples TRBV12-3 or TRBV12-4 to TRBJ2-7; D is unclear. The CDR3 runs to 12 residues. The ends were cut back, 3 bases at V and 7 bases at J, with 10 bases in the middle. CDR3 region: CASSFGQIEQYF. For the CDR3, the DNA is TGTGCCAGCAGTTTTGGCCAGATAGAGCAGTACTTC.